These 8 T cell receptor beta chains share one sample of origin, sequenced in a study of blood T cell repertoires in COVID-19. Clones were sequenced by immunoSEQ multiplex PCR, and TCRdb holds only the in-frame ones, with some missing. This sample carries over 70,000 clones, roughly 71% of them seen once, and the ten largest clones take just under 10%. The material sequenced was peripheral blood. The receptors come from a woman at least 80 years old with acute or convalescent COVID-19.

The V and J genes are TRBV29-1 and TRBJ1-3; D unclear. The germline gives CDR1 SQVTM, CDR2 ANQGSEA. The CDR3 contains 13 residues. V dropped 4 bases and J dropped 0 bases, with 7 bases sitting between them. The CDR3 bases are TGCAGCGTTGCACAGAACTCTGGAAACACCATATATTTT. Protein product: CSVAQNSGNTIYF.

This chain joins TRBV3-1 (or the pseudogene TRBV3-2) and TRBJ2-2; D call uncertain. The CDR3 has 21 residues. The V end was cut by 0 bases, the J end by 0 bases, with 23 bases between. Germline CDR1 LGHDT, CDR2 YNNKEL (reference sequence). In DNA form, the CDR3 reads TGTGCCAGCAGCCAAGATGAAAGAAGAGGCACGAAATCTACGAACACCGGGGAGCTGTTTTTT. Translating it yields CASSQDERRGTKSTNTGELFF.

This chain uses TRBV30 with TRBJ2-1; 11 nucleotides match TRBD1. This CDR3 region has 16 residues. The trim removed 0 bases at V and 4 bases at J, leaving 5 bases unmatched. The V gene's germline CDR1 is GTSNPN and CDR2 SVGIG (reference sequence). The CDR3 reads CAWSVSGTGGYNEQFF. The CDR3 coding sequence is TGTGCCTGGAGTGTTTCTGGGACAGGGGGTTACAATGAGCAGTTCTTC.

V gene TRBV6-6 combines with J gene TRBJ1-5; D gene unclear. Looked up from germline, CDR1 is MNHNY and CDR2 is SVGAGI (reference sequence). The CDR3 is made up of 12 amino acids. Between the trimmed V and J ends, which lost 6 bases and 4 bases, there was a span of 7 bases. CDR3 residues: CASSNPNQPQHF. DNA for the CDR3: TGTGCCAGCAGCAATCCAAATCAGCCCCAGCATTTT.

The rearrangement links TRBV6-5 to TRBJ1-5; 9 nucleotides match TRBD1. This CDR3 spans 14 amino acids. V lost 10 bases to trimming and J lost 2 bases; unmatched junction nucleotides: 6. Looked up from germline, CDR1 is MNHEY and CDR2 is SVGAGI. In nucleotides, the CDR3 is TGTGCCATCGATTGGGACAGGGGCAATCAGCCCCAGCATTTT. As protein: CAIDWDRGNQPQHF.

This clone was seen only once. The chain carries TRBV5-4 and TRBJ1-2; 7 nucleotides agree with TRBD1. V lost 4 bases to trimming and J lost 3 bases; unmatched junction nucleotides: 15. CDR3 length equals 17 residues. The germline V gene has CDR1 SGHNT and CDR2 YYREEE (reference sequence). CDR3 protein: CASSKDGGQVPDYGYTF. DNA for the CDR3: TGTGCCAGCAGCAAAGACGGCGGACAGGTCCCGGACTATGGCTACACCTTC.

This chain uses TRBV28 with TRBJ2-4; TRBD1 matches 7 bases. The CDR3 contains 15 residues. V was clipped by 1 base and J by 6 bases; unmatched bases: 6. Per the germline V gene, CDR1 is MDHEN and CDR2 is SYDVKM. CDR3 bases: TGTGCCAGCAGTTTATATTCGACAGGGCGAAACATTCAGTACTTC. Protein: CASSLYSTGRNIQYF.

The chain links TRBV19 to TRBJ2-1; 9 nucleotides agree with TRBD1. The CDR3 loop spans 17 amino acids. Germline V lookup: CDR1 LNHDA, CDR2 SQIVND (reference sequence). Germline trimming cut 3 bases from V and 4 bases from J; bases unmatched to any gene: 10. The CDR3 reads CASSIAKDRGWYNEQFF. The CDR3 region has the DNA TGTGCCAGTAGTATTGCCAAGGACAGGGGCTGGTACAATGAGCAGTTCTTC. The full variable domain, completed using reference TRBV19 and TRBJ2-1, is DGGITQSPKYLFRKEGQNVTLSCEQNLNHDAMYWYRQDPGQGLRLIYYSQIVNDFQKGDIAEGYSVSREKKESFPLTVTSAQKNPTAFYLCASSIAKDRGWYNEQFFGPGTRLTVL.